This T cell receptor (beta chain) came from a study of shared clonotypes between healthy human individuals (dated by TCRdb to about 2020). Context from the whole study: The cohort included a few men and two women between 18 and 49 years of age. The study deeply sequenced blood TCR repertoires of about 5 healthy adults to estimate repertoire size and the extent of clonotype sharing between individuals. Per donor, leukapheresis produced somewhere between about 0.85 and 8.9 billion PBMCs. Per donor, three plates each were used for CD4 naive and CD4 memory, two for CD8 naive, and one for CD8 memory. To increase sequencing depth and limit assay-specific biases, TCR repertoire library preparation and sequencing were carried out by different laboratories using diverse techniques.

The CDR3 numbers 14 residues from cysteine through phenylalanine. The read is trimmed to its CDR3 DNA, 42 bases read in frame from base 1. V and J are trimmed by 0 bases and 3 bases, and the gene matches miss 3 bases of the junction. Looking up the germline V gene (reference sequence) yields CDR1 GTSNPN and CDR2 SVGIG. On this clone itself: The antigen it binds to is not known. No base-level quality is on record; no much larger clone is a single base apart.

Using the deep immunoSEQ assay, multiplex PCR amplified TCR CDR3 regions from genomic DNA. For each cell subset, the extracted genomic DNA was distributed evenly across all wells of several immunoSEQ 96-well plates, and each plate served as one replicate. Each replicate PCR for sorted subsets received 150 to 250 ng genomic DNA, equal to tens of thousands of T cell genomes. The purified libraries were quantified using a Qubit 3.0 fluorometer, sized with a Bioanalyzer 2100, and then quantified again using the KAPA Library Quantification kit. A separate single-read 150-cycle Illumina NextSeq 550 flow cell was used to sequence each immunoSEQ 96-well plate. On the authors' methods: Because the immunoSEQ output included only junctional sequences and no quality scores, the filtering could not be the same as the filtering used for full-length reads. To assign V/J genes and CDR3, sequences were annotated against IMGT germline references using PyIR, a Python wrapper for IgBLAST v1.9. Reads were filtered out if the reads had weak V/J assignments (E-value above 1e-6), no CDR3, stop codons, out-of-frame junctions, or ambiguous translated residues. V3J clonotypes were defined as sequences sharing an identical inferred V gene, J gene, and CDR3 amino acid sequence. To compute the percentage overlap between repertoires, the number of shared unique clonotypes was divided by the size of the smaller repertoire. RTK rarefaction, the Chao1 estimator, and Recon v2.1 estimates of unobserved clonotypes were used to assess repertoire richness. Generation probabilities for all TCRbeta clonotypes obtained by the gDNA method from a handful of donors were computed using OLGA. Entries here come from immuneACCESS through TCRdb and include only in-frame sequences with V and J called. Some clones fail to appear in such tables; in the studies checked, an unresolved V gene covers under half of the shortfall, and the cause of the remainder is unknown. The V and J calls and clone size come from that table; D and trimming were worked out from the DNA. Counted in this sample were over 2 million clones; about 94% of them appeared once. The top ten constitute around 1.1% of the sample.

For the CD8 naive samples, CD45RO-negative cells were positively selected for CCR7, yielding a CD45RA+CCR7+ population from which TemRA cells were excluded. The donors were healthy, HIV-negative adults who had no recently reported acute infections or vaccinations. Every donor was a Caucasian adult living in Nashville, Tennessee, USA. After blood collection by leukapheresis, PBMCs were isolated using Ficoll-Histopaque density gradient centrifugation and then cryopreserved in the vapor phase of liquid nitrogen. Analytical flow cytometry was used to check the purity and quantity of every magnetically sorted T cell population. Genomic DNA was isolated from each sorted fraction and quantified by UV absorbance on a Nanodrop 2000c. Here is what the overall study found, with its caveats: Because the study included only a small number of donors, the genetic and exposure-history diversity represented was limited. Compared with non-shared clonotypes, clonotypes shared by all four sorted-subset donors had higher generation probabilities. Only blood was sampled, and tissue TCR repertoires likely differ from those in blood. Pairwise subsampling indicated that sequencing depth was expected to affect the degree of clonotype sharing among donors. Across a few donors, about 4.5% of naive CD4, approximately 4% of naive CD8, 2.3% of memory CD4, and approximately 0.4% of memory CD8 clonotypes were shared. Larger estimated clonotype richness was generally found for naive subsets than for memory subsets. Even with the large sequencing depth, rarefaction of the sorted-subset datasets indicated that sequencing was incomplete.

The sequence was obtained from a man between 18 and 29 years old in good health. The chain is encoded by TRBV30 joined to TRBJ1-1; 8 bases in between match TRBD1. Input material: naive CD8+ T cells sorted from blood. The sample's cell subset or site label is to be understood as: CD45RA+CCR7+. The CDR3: CAWSVYRGYTEAFF. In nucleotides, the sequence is TGTGCCTGGAGTGTATACAGGGGGTACACTGAAGCTTTCTTT.